Shown below are 14 T cell receptor beta chains from a single sample sequenced in a study of shared clonotypes between healthy human individuals. Libraries were prepared by immunoSEQ multiplex PCR; TCRdb keeps only in-frame clonotypes and omits some of them. The sample has around 2.3 million clones, 90% to 97% seen once. Material for sequencing was naive CD4+ T cells sorted from blood. Indicated subset: CD45RA+ positively selected. These receptors were collected from a man younger than 35 in good health.

As to this clone: The sample carries other DNA sequences with the same CDR3. The gene calls are TRBV5-1 and TRBJ1-1; D possibly corresponds to TRBD1 (6 bases). Trimming cost V 1 base and J 5 bases, with 9 bases left between them. The length of the CDR3 is 13 residues. Germline lookup yields CDR1 SGHRS and CDR2 YFSETQ. This CDR3 reads CASSLTGHTEAFF. CDR3 in DNA: TGCGCCAGCAGCTTGACAGGGCATACTGAAGCTTTCTTT.

V is TRBV6-5 and J is TRBJ2-5; TRBD1 is a possible D gene (5 bases). The germline V gene has CDR1 MNHEY and CDR2 SVGAGI. V gave up 2 bases and J gave up 1 base, with 11 bases separating them. The length of the CDR3 is 15 residues. The DNA of the CDR3 is TGTGCCAGCAGTTACACCCAGGGTATCCAAGAGACCCAGTACTTC. Translated, it gives CASSYTQGIQETQYF.

The chain links TRBV10-2 to TRBJ1-1; D gene ambiguous. Trimming shortened V by 8 bases and J by 0 bases, and 13 bases separated the two germline ends. This CDR3 has 14 residues. CDR1 WSHSY and CDR2 SAAADI come from the germline V gene. The CDR3 DNA is TGCGCCAGCCGCCTTGAGATCATGAACACTGAAGCTTTCTTT. Translated, it gives CASRLEIMNTEAFF.

This clone was counted a few times. The chain links TRBV30 to TRBJ1-6; unclear D gene. Germline V CDR1 and CDR2: GTSNPN, SVGIG (reference sequence). This CDR3 comprises 14 residues. Trimming cost V 1 base and J 10 bases, with 14 bases left between them. CDR3 in amino acids: CAWSAVRGGSPLHF. The CDR3 nucleotides are TGTGCCTGGAGTGCTGTTCGGGGAGGGTCACCCCTCCACTTT. Full variable domain (outside the CDR3, taken from reference TRBV30 and TRBJ1-6): SQTIHQWPATLVQPVGSPLSLECTVEGTSNPNLYWYRQAAGRGLQLLFYSVGIGQISSEVPQNLSASRPQDRQFILSSKKLLLSDSGFYLCAWSAVRGGSPLHFGNGTRLTVT.

The chain links TRBV2 to TRBJ2-2, with TRBD2 matching over 7 bases. Trimming removed 2 bases from V and 0 bases from J; junction bases left unmatched: 3. The CDR3 covers 16 residues. CDR1 is SNHLY and CDR2 is FYNNEI in the germline V gene. CDR3 in amino acids: CASSEMAGANTGELFF. CDR3 in DNA: TGTGCCAGCAGTGAAATGGCGGGGGCGAACACCGGGGAGCTGTTTTTT.

Turning to this clone: Other nucleotide sequences in the sample specify the same CDR3. The gene calls are TRBV11-2 and TRBJ1-6; D perhaps matches TRBD1 (6 bases). The CDR3 length is 13 residues. Germline CDR1 SGHAT, CDR2 FQNNGV. Trimming removed 4 bases from V and 7 bases from J, with 8 bases in between. CDR3 nucleotide sequence: TGTGCCAGCAGCTCCCAGGGGAATTCACCCCTCCACTTT. Residues: CASSSQGNSPLHF.

Of note for this clone: Distinct nucleotide sequences in the sample also encode this CDR3. V gene TRBV5-5 combines with J gene TRBJ1-5; 7 bases are shared with TRBD1. The CDR3 is made up of 13 amino acids. Germline V CDR1 and CDR2: SGHKS, YYEKEE (reference sequence). V lost 1 base to trimming and J lost 5 bases; unmatched junction nucleotides: 0. The CDR3 is CASSLTGDQPQHF. DNA for the CDR3: TGTGCCAGCAGCTTGACAGGGGATCAGCCCCAGCATTTT.

The table lists this clone with a count of one. V is TRBV5-4 and J is TRBJ2-3; D unresolved. The CDR3 length is 14 residues. CDR1 is SGHNT, CDR2 YYREEE, per germline (reference sequence). Between the trimmed V and J ends, which lost 5 bases and 2 bases, there was a span of 12 bases. CDR3 sequence (DNA): TGTGCCAGCAGACCTAGTATTCCCACAGATACGCAGTATTTT. Protein sequence: CASRPSIPTDTQYF.

The V call is TRBV6-6, the J call TRBJ1-5; D gene unclear. CDR1 and CDR2 (germline): MNHNY, SVGAGI (reference sequence). Between the trimmed V and J ends, which lost 6 bases and 2 bases, there was a span of 14 bases. The CDR3 loop spans 15 amino acids. CDR3 sequence (DNA): TGTGCCAGCAGCGAAGGGCTGCTCGGCAATCAGCCCCAGCATTTT. Its protein is CASSEGLLGNQPQHF.

This chain uses TRBV5-1 with TRBJ1-2, with TRBD1 matching over 7 bases. Germline V gives CDR1 SGHRS, CDR2 YFSETQ. The ends lost 0 bases at V and 5 bases at J; junction bases unmatched: 7. The length of the CDR3 is 15 residues. The CDR3 is CASSLGGGEVYGYTF. CDR3 coding DNA: TGCGCCAGCAGCTTGGGAGGGGGCGAGGTTTATGGCTACACCTTC.

The gene calls are TRBV10-3 and TRBJ2-6; D ambiguous. The CDR3 totals 14 residues. V gave up 6 bases and J gave up 0 bases, with 6 bases separating them. Germline V gives CDR1 ENHRY, CDR2 SYGVKD. CDR3 sequence: CAIRFGSGANVLTF. CDR3 DNA: TGTGCCATCAGATTTGGCTCTGGGGCCAACGTCCTGACTTTC.

The genes are TRBV6-6 and TRBJ1-2; D ambiguous. Germline V gene sequence: CDR1 MNHNY, CDR2 SVGAGI (reference sequence). Trimming took 2 bases from V and 6 from J, leaving 13 bases between them. The CDR3 sequence is 14 residues long. CDR3 in amino acids: CASSYREGGNGYTF. The CDR3 region has the DNA TGTGCCAGCAGTTACCGGGAGGGAGGAAATGGCTACACCTTC.

The rearrangement uses TRBV28 and TRBJ1-5; D unclear. There are 16 residues in the CDR3. Germline-derived CDR1 and CDR2 are MDHEN and SYDVKM. V gave up 6 bases and J gave up 2 bases, with 17 bases separating them. In DNA form, the CDR3 reads TGTGCCAGCAGGACGTATCTGGTGGGTGGCAATCAGCCCCAGCATTTT. Its translation: CASRTYLVGGNQPQHF.

This clone was recorded once. The genes are TRBV13 and TRBJ2-7; 7 bases fit TRBD2. The CDR3 totals 18 residues. Germline assignment: CDR1 PRHDT and CDR2 FYEKMQ (reference sequence). Germline trimming cut 6 bases from V and 5 bases from J; bases unmatched to any gene: 22. Written as DNA, the CDR3 is TGTGCCAGCAGTTCGGGTAACTTTAAACGGGGGGTTATGGACGAGCAGTACTTC. Protein product: CASSSGNFKRGVMDEQYF.